This T cell receptor (beta chain) was sequenced in a study of Ad26.COV2.S vaccination and SARS-CoV-2 variants. Study in general: A COV1001 Ad26.COV2.S trial-arm participant provided the sample.

For this clone: Its antigen is unidentified.

Study outcomes and limitations: The TCR breadth and depth analyses may have produced an underestimate of total T cell responses.

This table comes from immunoSEQ multiplex PCR, and its TCRdb copy is limited to in-frame clones, with some not included. Among approximately 480,000 clones listed, around 88% were seen once. Noted treatment: around 19 received Ad26.COV2.S at low or high dose, single or two shots; about 5 received placebo; per-sample allocation not given. Day 63 after the first injection of vaccine or placebo was the sampling time. This CDR3 region has 11 residues. V lost 7 bases, J lost 11 bases, and 7 bases stayed unmatched. Germline V gene lookup returns CDR1 SQVTM and CDR2 ANQGSEA. The TCR was taken from a person between 18 and 65 years old who received the Ad26.COV2.S COVID-19 vaccine or a placebo. The material sequenced was peripheral blood, taken in a trial of Ad26.COV2.S vaccine versus placebo. V usage is TRBV29-1 and J usage is TRBJ2-2, with TRBD2 matching over 7 bases. CDR3 amino acids: CSGGTTRELFF. The CDR3 bases are TGCAGCGGCGGGACTACCCGAGAGCTGTTTTTT.